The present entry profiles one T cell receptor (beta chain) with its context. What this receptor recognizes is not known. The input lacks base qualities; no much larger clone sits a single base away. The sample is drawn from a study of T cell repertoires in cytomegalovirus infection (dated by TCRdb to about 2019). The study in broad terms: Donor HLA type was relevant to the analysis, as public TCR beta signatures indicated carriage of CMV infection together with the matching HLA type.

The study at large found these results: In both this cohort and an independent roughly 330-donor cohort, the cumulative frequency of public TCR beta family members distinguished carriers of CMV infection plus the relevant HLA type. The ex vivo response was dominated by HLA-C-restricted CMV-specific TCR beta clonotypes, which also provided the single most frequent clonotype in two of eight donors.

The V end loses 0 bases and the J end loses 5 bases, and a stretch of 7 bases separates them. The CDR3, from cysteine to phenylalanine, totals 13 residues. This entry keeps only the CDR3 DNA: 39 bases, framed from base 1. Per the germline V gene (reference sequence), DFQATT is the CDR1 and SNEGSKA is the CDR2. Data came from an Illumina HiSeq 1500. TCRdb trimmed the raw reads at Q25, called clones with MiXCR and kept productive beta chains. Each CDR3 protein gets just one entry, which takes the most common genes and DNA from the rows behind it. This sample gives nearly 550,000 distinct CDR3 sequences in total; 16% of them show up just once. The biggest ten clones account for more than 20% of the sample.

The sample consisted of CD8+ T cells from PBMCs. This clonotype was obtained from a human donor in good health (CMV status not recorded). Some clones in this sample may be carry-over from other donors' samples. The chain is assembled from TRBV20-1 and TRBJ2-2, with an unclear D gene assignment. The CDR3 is CSARDWVTGELFF. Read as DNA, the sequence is TGCAGTGCTAGAGATTGGGTAACCGGGGAGCTGTTTTTT.